The 16 T cell receptor beta chains below were found in one sample sequenced in a study of beta chain features in type 1 diabetes. Study results and caveats: TCRB CDR3 length was moderately but significantly reduced in all four CD4+ subsets of Type 1 diabetes patients.

These receptors' antigens are unknown. Expressed TCRB transcripts were sequenced, since all the RNA that had been isolated was reverse transcribed. The assay was immunoSEQ multiplex PCR, and TCRdb's table has in-frame clones only and misses some. The sample has hundreds of thousands of clones, 11% to 15% seen once. Sequencing was carried out using naive CD4+ T cells from blood. The receptors originated from a man aged 18 to 29 with type 1 diabetes.

In this sample, this clone turned up a few times. The V and J genes are TRBV2 and TRBJ1-5, with D possibly being TRBD1 (6 bases). From germline, CDR1 is SNHLY and CDR2 FYNNEI. V lost 2 bases and J 2 bases, leaving 10 bases between the germline ends. The CDR3 has 15 residues. The CDR3 reads CASSEMRQGNQPQHF. The CDR3 DNA reads as TGTGCCAGCAGTGAAATGAGACAGGGCAATCAGCCCCAGCATTTT.

This chain connects TRBV2 to TRBJ2-1, with 11 bases that match TRBD2. The length of the CDR3 is 16 residues. Per germline, CDR1 SNHLY and CDR2 FYNNEI. The V gene end was trimmed by 8 bases and the J gene end by 3 bases; junction bases not matched to a gene: 9. The CDR3 DNA reads TGTGCCAGCGGGACAGCCGGGACTAGCGGCTACAATGAGCAGTTCTTC. Translated: CASGTAGTSGYNEQFF.

J is TRBJ2-7 and V is TRBV7-9; D not certain. V lost 5 bases, J lost 0 bases, and 5 bases lay in between. CDR1 is SEHNR, CDR2 FQNEAQ, per germline (reference sequence). This CDR3 has 12 amino acids. CDR3: CASSLISYEQYF. CDR3 nucleotide sequence: TGTGCCAGCAGCCTAATCTCCTACGAGCAGTACTTC. The full variable domain, completed using reference TRBV7-9 and TRBJ2-7, is DTGVSQNPRHKITKRGQNVTFRCDPISEHNRLYWYRQTLGQGPEFLTYFQNEAQLEKSRLLSDRFSAERPKGSFSTLEIQRTEQGDSAMYLCASSLISYEQYFGPGTRLTVT.

This clone was seen a handful of times. This chain joins TRBV7-8 and TRBJ2-7, with D possibly TRBD2 on 6 matching bases. Looked up from germline, CDR1 is SGHVS and CDR2 is FQNEAQ. V was clipped by 2 bases and J by 6 bases, with 11 bases between them. The CDR3 has 13 residues. The chain's CDR3 is CASSLRGLTEQYF. In DNA, the CDR3 is TGTGCCAGCAGCTTACGGGGACTTACCGAGCAGTACTTC.

This clone was counted a few times. This rearrangement joins TRBV7-2 to TRBJ2-5; TRBD2 might be the D (5 bases). This CDR3 has 13 amino acids. The germline V gene has CDR1 SGHTA and CDR2 FQGNSA. Trimming left V 4 bases short and J 3 bases short, with 9 bases between. This chain's CDR3 is CASSWTVEETQYF. As DNA, the CDR3 is TGTGCCAGCAGCTGGACTGTCGAAGAGACCCAGTACTTC.

This chain uses TRBV27 with TRBJ1-1; D remains unclear. Deletions cut 5 bases from V and 11 bases from J, with 15 bases between. Germline V lookup: CDR1 MNHEY, CDR2 SMNVEV (reference sequence). This CDR3 is built from 12 residues. The CDR3 here is CASSHADTTAFF. CDR3 nucleotide sequence: TGTGCCAGCAGTCACGCAGATACAACGGCTTTCTTT.

CDR3 sequence (DNA): TGTGCCAGCAGTTCGATAGGGGAAGAGACCCAGTACTTC. This encodes CASSSIGEETQYF. This chain connects TRBV5-6 to TRBJ2-5; perhaps TRBD1 as D (5 bases). In germline, CDR1 is SGHDT, CDR2 YYEEEE. The CDR3 is 13 residues long. V shed 5 bases and J shed 3 bases, with 11 bases lying between them. Based on the CDR3 plus reference TRBV5-6 and TRBJ2-5, the full variable domain is DAGVTQSPTHLIKTRGQQVTLRCSPKSGHDTVSWYQQALGQGPQFIFQYYEEEERQRGNFPDRFSGHQFPNYSSELNVNALLLGDSALYLCASSSIGEETQYFGPGTRLLVL.

The V gene is TRBV30, the J gene TRBJ1-1, with D possibly being TRBD1 (6 bases). Germline CDR1 and CDR2: GTSNPN and SVGIG (reference sequence). Trimming took off 2 bases at V and 6 bases at J, with 16 bases between the two ends. The CDR3 loop spans 14 amino acids. The CDR3 nucleotides read TGTGCCTGGAGTCCCTCGGGGGCTTACGCTGAAGCTTTCTTT. Its translation: CAWSPSGAYAEAFF.

The V and J genes are TRBV30 and TRBJ2-6; maybe TRBD1 (7 bases). CDR1 is GTSNPN, CDR2 SVGIG, per germline (reference sequence). CDR3 length equals 18 residues. The germline V and J ends were trimmed by 0 bases and 4 bases, with 19 bases remaining between them. The DNA of the CDR3 is TGTGCCTGGAGTGTACATCAGCAGGGGGGCGGAGGGGCCAACGTCCTGACTTTC. It specifies CAWSVHQQGGGGANVLTF.

The rearrangement joins TRBV5-6 to TRBJ2-2; D gene uncertain. Germline CDR1 reads SGHDT; CDR2 reads YYEEEE. The CDR3 length is 14 residues. Trimming removed 4 bases from V and 0 bases from J, with 7 bases in between. The CDR3 region is CASSQGANTGELFF. The CDR3 DNA reads as TGTGCCAGCAGCCAAGGTGCGAACACCGGGGAGCTGTTTTTT. Looking up the rest from reference TRBV5-6 and TRBJ2-2 gives the full variable domain: DAGVTQSPTHLIKTRGQQVTLRCSPKSGHDTVSWYQQALGQGPQFIFQYYEEEERQRGNFPDRFSGHQFPNYSSELNVNALLLGDSALYLCASSQGANTGELFFGEGSRLTVL.

The V and J genes are TRBV29-1 and TRBJ2-7, with D possibly being TRBD1 (5 bases). Germline V CDR1 and CDR2: SQVTM, ANQGSEA. Trimming removed 4 bases at V and 4 bases at J, with 11 bases between. There are 12 residues in the CDR3. The CDR3 nucleotides are TGCAGCGTTGCACGGCAGGGATACGAGCAGTACTTC. The encoded protein is CSVARQGYEQYF.

The chain uses TRBV4-2 and TRBJ2-2; D perhaps matches TRBD2 (6 bases). Germline assignment: CDR1 LGHNA and CDR2 YNFKEQ. The CDR3 loop spans 16 amino acids. V lost 3 bases and J 3 bases, leaving 14 bases between the germline ends. The CDR3 DNA sequence: TGTGCCAGCAGCCACGACGGAGCGGGTTACACCGGGGAGCTGTTTTTT. This codes for CASSHDGAGYTGELFF.

The chain recombines TRBV6-5 with TRBJ1-2; D is possibly TRBD1 (6 bases). The V end was cut by 2 bases, the J end by 4 bases, with 17 bases between. There are 16 residues in the CDR3. The germline gives CDR1 MNHEY, CDR2 SVGAGI. In DNA form, the CDR3 reads TGTGCCAGCAGTTACCGGGGGGCGTCACGGAGCTATGGCTACACCTTC. Its translation: CASSYRGASRSYGYTF.

There are a few counts of this clone. V is TRBV19 and J is TRBJ2-1; tentative D call: TRBD1 (5 bases). Germline V gene lookup returns CDR1 LNHDA and CDR2 SQIVND (reference sequence). The CDR3 is made up of 13 amino acids. The V and J ends lost 7 bases and 6 bases respectively, with 13 bases between them. As DNA, the CDR3 is TGTGCCAGTACCCAGGGCCCTGGCAATGAGCAGTTCTTC. It yields the protein CASTQGPGNEQFF. The full variable domain, rest sourced from reference TRBV19 and TRBJ2-1, is DGGITQSPKYLFRKEGQNVTLSCEQNLNHDAMYWYRQDPGQGLRLIYYSQIVNDFQKGDIAEGYSVSREKKESFPLTVTSAQKNPTAFYLCASTQGPGNEQFFGPGTRLTVL.

This clone was seen a handful of times. The chain couples TRBV6-1 to TRBJ1-5; tentatively, D is TRBD1 (6 bases). Trimming left V 2 bases short and J 7 bases short, with 18 bases between. The V gene's germline CDR1 is MNHNS and CDR2 SASEGT. The CDR3 totals 16 residues. The CDR3 nucleotides read TGTGCCAGCAGTGAATGGGGGTGGGGCAGGGGACAGCCCCAGCATTTT. Amino acids: CASSEWGWGRGQPQHF.

This chain connects TRBV28 to TRBJ1-2, with D unclear. Germline lookup yields CDR1 MDHEN and CDR2 SYDVKM. The CDR3 has 13 amino acids. V shed 6 bases and J shed 4 bases, with 12 bases lying between them. CDR3 protein: CASRLDGLYGYTF. CDR3 nucleotides: TGTGCCAGCAGGTTGGACGGCCTCTATGGCTACACCTTC.